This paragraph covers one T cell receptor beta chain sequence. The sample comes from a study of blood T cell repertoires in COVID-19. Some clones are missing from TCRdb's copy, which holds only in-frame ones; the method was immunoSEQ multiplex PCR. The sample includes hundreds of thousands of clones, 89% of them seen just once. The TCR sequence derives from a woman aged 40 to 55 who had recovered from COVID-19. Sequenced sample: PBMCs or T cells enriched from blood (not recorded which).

The CDR3 loop is CASSPGTGLNEQFF. The CDR3 DNA reads as TGTGCCAGCTCACCCGGGACAGGGCTGAATGAGCAGTTCTTC. J is TRBJ2-1 and V is TRBV18; TRBD1 aligns across 9 bases. The V gene end was trimmed by 3 bases and the J gene end by 7 bases; junction bases not matched to a gene: 4. This CDR3 contains 14 residues. Per the germline V gene, CDR1 is KGHSH and CDR2 is LQKENI.